This entry concerns a single T cell receptor (beta chain). What it recognizes is unknown. The data were obtained in a study of T cell responses to AZD1222 COVID-19 vaccine. Study as a whole: Doses given second, at about 4 or about 12 weeks, were pooled.

Trimming removed 2 bases at V and 9 bases at J, with 29 bases between. CDR3 length: 19 amino acids. Germline CDR1 is MNHEY and CDR2 is SVGEGT. Notes on the study in general: Samples come after the peak T cell response, not at day 14.

Sequencing was performed with immunoSEQ multiplex PCR; in TCRdb, only in-frame clones are kept and a portion is missing. The table records about 170,000 clones, 80% to 95% of them present only once. Sequenced here: peripheral blood, sampled on day 0 of AZD1222 vaccination. The sequence was obtained from an adult in good health. This chain joins TRBV6-2 or TRBV6-3 and TRBJ2-1; D might be TRBD1 (6 bases). CDR3 sequence (DNA): TGTGCCAGCAGTTACCCAATAAAAATGGGCAACCACAGGGTGGGTGAGCAGTTCTTC. Its translation: CASSYPIKMGNHRVGEQFF.